This T cell receptor beta chain was documented in a study of graft-versus-host responses after intestinal transplantation. Looking at the study overall: Anti-thymocyte globulin was used for induction in all recipients, who then took tacrolimus and steroids for approximately 3 years.

Remarks on this clone: Its antigen is currently unknown.

V gave up 5 bases and J gave up 8 bases; unmatched junction bases: 9. Germline V gives CDR1 SEHNR, CDR2 FQNEAQ (reference sequence). The CDR3 length is 14 residues. Clones were sequenced by immunoSEQ multiplex PCR, and TCRdb holds only the in-frame ones, with some missing. The sample consists of roughly 73,000 clones, more than 75% of them appearing once. Study findings and constraints: Peak levels of circulating GvH clones tracked with early post-transplant HvG declines.

Sample: unstimulated CD8+ T cells sorted from spleen or lymph node cells, taken before transplant. The chain carries TRBV7-9 and TRBJ1-2; 9 bases map to TRBD1. This TCR derives from a human donor who was the organ donor for an intestinal transplant. CDR3: CASSPGTGNGGYTF. The CDR3 DNA follows: TGTGCCAGCAGCCCCGGGACAGGGAACGGGGGCTACACCTTC.